This TCR beta chain is drawn from a study of sequential checkpoint blockade in melanoma. Study observations and caveats: Rising tumor T-cell fraction and clonality meant about 30 times likelier benefit.

With respect to this clone: Its antigen is unidentified.

The repertoire was sequenced with immunoSEQ multiplex PCR; TCRdb's copy has only in-frame clones and lacks some. The sample includes 4,900 or so clones, roughly a third of them seen just once. V gave up 3 bases and J gave up 9 bases; unmatched junction bases: 10. This CDR3 has 15 amino acids. The V gene's germline CDR1 is SGHNT and CDR2 YENEEA. Treatment: randomized to nivolumab then ipilimumab (arm A) or the reverse (arm B). The chain uses TRBV11-3 and TRBJ2-1, with 8 bases matching TRBD1. The sequences come from tumor tissue (inferred from file names), collected from a patient given nivolumab and ipilimumab in sequence. The TCR sequence derives from a human donor with melanoma. The CDR3 loop reads CASSLATGDLGEQFF. The CDR3, as DNA: TGTGCCAGCAGCTTGGCGACAGGGGATTTGGGTGAGCAGTTCTTC.